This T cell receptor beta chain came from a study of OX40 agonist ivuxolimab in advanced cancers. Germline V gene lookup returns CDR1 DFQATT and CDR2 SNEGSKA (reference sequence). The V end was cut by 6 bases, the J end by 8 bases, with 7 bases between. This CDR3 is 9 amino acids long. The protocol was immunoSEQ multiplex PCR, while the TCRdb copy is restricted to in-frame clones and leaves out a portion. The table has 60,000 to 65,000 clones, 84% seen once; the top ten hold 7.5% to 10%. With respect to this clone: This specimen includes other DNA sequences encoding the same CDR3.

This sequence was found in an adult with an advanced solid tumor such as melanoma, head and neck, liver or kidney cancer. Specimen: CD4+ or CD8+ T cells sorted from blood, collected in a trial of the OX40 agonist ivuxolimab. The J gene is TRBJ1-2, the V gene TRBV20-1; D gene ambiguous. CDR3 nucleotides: TGCAGTGCACCCGGGGGCTACACCTTC. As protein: CSAPGGYTF.